This T cell receptor beta chain was captured in a study of blood T cells in healthy people across ages. Study observations and caveats: Roughly linearly, TCR beta diversity per million T cells fell as age increased.

Germline trimming cut 4 bases from V and 1 base from J; bases unmatched to any gene: 2. The germline V gene has CDR1 LNHNV and CDR2 YYDKDF (reference sequence). CDR3 size: 14 residues. In regard to this clonotype: The antigen is not known.

The use of a sample-barcoded 5' primer and a J-beta primer mix characterized a second PCR of roughly 7 to 12 cycles. Each cDNA molecule carried a tag from a template-switch adaptor that contained 12 random nucleotides. TCRdb called the 5' RACE reads again in MiXCR, with one record for every CDR3 protein. The sample lists 910,000 or so distinct CDR3 sequences, 51% seen once, with about 22% in the top ten. Sequenced sample: blood. The source is a woman aged 55-70 years in good health. The chain uses TRBV15 and TRBJ1-1, with TRBD1 matching over 8 bases. CDR3 sequence (DNA): TGTGCCACCAGCATAGACAGGGGGAACACTGAAGCTTTCTTT. Amino acid sequence: CATSIDRGNTEAFF.